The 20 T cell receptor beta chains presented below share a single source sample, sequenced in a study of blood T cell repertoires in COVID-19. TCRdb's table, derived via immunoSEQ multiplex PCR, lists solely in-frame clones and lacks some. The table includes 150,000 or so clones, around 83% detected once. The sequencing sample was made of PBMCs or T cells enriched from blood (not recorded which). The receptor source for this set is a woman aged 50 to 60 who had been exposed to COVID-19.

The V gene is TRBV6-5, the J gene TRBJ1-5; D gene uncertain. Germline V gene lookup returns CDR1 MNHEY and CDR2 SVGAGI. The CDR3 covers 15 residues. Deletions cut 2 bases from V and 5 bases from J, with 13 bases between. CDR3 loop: CASSYTYRTHQPQHF. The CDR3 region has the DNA TGTGCCAGCAGTTACACTTACCGAACGCATCAGCCCCAGCATTTT.

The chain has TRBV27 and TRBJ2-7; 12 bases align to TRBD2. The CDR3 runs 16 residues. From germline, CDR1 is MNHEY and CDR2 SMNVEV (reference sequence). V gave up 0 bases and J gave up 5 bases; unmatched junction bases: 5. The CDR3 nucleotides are TGTGCCAGCAGTTTATCCAAGCGACTAGCGGGAGACGAGCAGTACTTC. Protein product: CASSLSKRLAGDEQYF.

The CDR3 sequence is CASTLRTANTGELFF. The CDR3, as DNA: TGTGCCAGCACCCTGAGGACAGCGAACACCGGGGAGCTGTTTTTT. This chain uses TRBV6-5 with TRBJ2-2; weak D call: TRBD1 (6 bases). Per germline, CDR1 MNHEY and CDR2 SVGAGI. Between the trimmed V and J ends, which lost 7 bases and 0 bases, there was a span of 12 bases. CDR3 size: 15 residues.

The CDR3 DNA reads TGTGCCAGCAGCCCGGTTCAGGGGACAGAGACCCAGTACTTC. Protein product: CASSPVQGTETQYF. This chain uses TRBV11-2 with TRBJ2-5; D may be TRBD1 (6 bases). The V gene's germline CDR1 is SGHAT and CDR2 FQNNGV. V dropped 5 bases and J dropped 4 bases, with 14 bases sitting between them. This CDR3 comprises 14 residues.

The CDR3 nucleotides are TGTGCCAGTAGTATAGATCGCAGGGTACGGACCTACAATGAGCAGTTCTTC. Its protein is CASSIDRRVRTYNEQFF. The chain recombines TRBV19 with TRBJ2-1; weak D call: TRBD1 (5 bases). The CDR3 is made up of 17 amino acids. CDR1 LNHDA and CDR2 SQIVND come from the germline V gene (reference sequence). The germline V and J ends were trimmed by 0 bases and 2 bases, with 14 bases remaining between them. Filled out from reference TRBV19 and TRBJ2-1, the complete variable domain reads DGGITQSPKYLFRKEGQNVTLSCEQNLNHDAMYWYRQDPGQGLRLIYYSQIVNDFQKGDIAEGYSVSREKKESFPLTVTSAQKNPTAFYLCASSIDRRVRTYNEQFFGPGTRLTVL.

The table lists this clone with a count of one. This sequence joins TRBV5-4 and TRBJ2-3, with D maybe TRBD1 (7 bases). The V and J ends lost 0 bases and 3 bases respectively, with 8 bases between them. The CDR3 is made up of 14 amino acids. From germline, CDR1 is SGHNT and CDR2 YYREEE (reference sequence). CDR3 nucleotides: TGTGCCAGCAGCTTGGCAGGGGGGACAGATACGCAGTATTTT. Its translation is CASSLAGGTDTQYF.

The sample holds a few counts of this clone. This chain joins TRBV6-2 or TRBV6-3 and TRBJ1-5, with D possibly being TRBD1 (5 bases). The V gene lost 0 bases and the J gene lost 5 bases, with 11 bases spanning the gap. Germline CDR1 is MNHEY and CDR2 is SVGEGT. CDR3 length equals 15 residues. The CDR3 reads CASSYSGEEDQPQHF. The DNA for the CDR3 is TGTGCCAGCAGTTACTCGGGGGAGGAGGATCAGCCCCAGCATTTT.

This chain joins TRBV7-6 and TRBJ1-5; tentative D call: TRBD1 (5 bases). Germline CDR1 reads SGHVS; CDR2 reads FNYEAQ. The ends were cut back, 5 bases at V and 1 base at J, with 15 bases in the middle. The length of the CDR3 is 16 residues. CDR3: CASSPRGGTSNQPQHF. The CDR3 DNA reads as TGTGCCAGCAGCCCTCGAGGCGGGACGAGCAATCAGCCCCAGCATTTT. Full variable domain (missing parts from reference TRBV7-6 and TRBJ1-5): GAGVSQSPRYKVTKRGQDVALRCDPISGHVSLYWYRQALGQGPEFLTYFNYEAQQDKSGLPNDRFSAERPEGSISTLTIQRTEQRDSAMYRCASSPRGGTSNQPQHFGDGTRLSIL.

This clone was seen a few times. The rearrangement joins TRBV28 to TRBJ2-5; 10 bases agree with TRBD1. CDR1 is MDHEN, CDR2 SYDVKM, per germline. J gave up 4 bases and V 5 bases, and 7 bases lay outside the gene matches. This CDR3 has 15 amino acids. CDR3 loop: CASSVTGTGVETQYF. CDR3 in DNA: TGTGCCAGCAGTGTGACCGGGACAGGGGTAGAGACCCAGTACTTC.

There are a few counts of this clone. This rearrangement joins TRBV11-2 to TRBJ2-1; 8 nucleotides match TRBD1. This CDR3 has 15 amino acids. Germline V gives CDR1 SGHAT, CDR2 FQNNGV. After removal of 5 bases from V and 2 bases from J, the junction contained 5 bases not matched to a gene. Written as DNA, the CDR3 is TGTGCCAGCAGCCCACTGACAGGGGCCTACAATGAGCAGTTCTTC. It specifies CASSPLTGAYNEQFF.

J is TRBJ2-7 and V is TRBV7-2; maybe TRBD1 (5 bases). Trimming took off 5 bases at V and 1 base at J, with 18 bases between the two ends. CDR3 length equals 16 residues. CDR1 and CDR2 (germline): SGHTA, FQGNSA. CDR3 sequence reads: CASSTTKGAGSYEQYF. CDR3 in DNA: TGTGCCAGCAGCACCACAAAAGGGGCTGGGTCCTACGAGCAGTACTTC.

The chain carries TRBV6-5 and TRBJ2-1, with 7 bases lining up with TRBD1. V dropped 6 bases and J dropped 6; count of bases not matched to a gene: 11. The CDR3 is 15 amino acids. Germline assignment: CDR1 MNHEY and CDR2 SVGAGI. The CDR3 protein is CASSQTPDRVNEQFF. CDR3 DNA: TGTGCCAGCAGCCAGACCCCCGACAGGGTCAATGAGCAGTTCTTC.

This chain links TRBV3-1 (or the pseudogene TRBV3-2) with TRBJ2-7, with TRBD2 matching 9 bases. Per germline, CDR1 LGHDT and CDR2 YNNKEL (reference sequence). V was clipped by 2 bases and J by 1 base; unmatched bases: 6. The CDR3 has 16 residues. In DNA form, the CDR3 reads TGTGCCAGCAGCCAACCGGGACTAGCCACATCCTACGAGCAGTACTTC. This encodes CASSQPGLATSYEQYF.

Written as DNA, the CDR3 is TGTGCCAGCAGCGTATCCCCGCGGGGGTTATACAATGAGCAGTTCTTC. Translating gives CASSVSPRGLYNEQFF. The V and J genes are TRBV9 and TRBJ2-1, with TRBD2 matching 7 bases. This CDR3 has 16 amino acids. The J segment lost 4 bases and the V segment lost 1 base, leaving 8 bases of the junction unmatched. Germline V CDR1 and CDR2: SGDLS, YYNGEE.

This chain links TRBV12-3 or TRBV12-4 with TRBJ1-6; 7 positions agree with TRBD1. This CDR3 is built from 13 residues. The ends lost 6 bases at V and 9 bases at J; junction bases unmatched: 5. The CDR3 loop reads CASRGQWASPLHF. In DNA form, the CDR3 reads TGTGCCAGCAGGGGACAGTGGGCTTCACCCCTCCACTTT.

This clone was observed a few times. The CDR3 DNA sequence: TGCGCCAGCAGCCTCGGAACAGGGTGGGACTATGGCTACACCTTC. This translates into CASSLGTGWDYGYTF. The chain is built from TRBV4-1 and TRBJ1-2; a possible D gene is TRBD1 (6 bases). V lost 4 bases, J lost 3 bases, and 15 bases lay in between. CDR1 MGHRA and CDR2 YSYEKL come from the germline V gene. The CDR3 length is 15 residues.

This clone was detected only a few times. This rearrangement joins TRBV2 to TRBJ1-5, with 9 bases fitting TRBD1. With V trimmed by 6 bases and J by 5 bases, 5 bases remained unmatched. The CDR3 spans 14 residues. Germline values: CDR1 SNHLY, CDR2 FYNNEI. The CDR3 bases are TGTGCCAGCAGGGACAGGGGTTGGTATCAGCCCCAGCATTTT. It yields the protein CASRDRGWYQPQHF.

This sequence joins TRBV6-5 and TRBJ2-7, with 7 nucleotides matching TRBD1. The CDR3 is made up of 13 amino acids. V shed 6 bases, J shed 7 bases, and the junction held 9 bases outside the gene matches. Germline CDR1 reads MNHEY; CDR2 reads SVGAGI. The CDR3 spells CASRTGPDGEQYF. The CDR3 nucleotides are TGTGCCAGCAGGACAGGGCCGGATGGAGAGCAGTACTTC.

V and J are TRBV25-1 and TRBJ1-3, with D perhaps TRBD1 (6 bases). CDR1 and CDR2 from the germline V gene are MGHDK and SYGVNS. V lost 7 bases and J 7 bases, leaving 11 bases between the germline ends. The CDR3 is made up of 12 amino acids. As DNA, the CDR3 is TGTGCCAGCATAGGACAGCCCAACACCATATATTTT. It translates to CASIGQPNTIYF.

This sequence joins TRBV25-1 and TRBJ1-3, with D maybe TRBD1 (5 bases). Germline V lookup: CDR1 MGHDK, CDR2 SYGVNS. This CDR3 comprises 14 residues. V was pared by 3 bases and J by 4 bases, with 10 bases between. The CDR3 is CASSDRVGGNTIYF. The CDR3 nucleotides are TGTGCCAGCAGTGACAGGGTAGGGGGAAACACCATATATTTT.